These 9 T cell receptor beta chains originate from one sample sequenced in a study of metastatic and nonmetastatic thyroid tumors. Every patient was untreated before thyroid surgery. TCRdb used MiXCR to call clones anew from the PCR reads. This table has roughly 34,000 clones, around 31% appearing once. The sequencing sample was made of tumor tissue. The receptors come from a female donor with papillary thyroid cancer or a benign thyroid nodule (not recorded which). Some clones in this sample may be carry-over from other donors' samples.

This clone was seen only a few times. This sequence joins TRBV2 and TRBJ1-5; TRBD1 matches 9 bases. From germline, CDR1 is SNHLY and CDR2 FYNNEI. Trimming cost V 7 bases and J 5 bases; bases outside gene matches: 6. This CDR3 has 14 amino acids. The CDR3 spells CASMGQGVDQPQHF. In nucleotides, the CDR3 is TGTGCCAGCATGGGACAGGGCGTAGATCAGCCCCAGCATTTT.

The chain couples TRBV20-1 to TRBJ1-1, with D possibly TRBD1 on 5 matching bases. Germline lookup yields CDR1 DFQATT and CDR2 SNEGSKA (reference sequence). Trimming pared 6 bases from V and 5 bases from J, leaving 19 bases between. CDR3 length: 14 amino acids. For the CDR3, the DNA is TGCAGTGCGATCTACAGGATTGGTAAAACTGAAGCTTTCTTT. Translating it yields CSAIYRIGKTEAFF.

This clone was counted a single time. The rearrangement uses TRBV11-1 and TRBJ2-6; D gene uncertain. Germline values: CDR1 SGHAT, CDR2 FQDESV (reference sequence). V lost 4 bases and J 0 bases, leaving 7 bases between the germline ends. CDR3 length equals 15 residues. CDR3 DNA: TGTGCCAGCAGCTCACAAGTCTCTGGGGCCAACGTCCTGACTTTC. Amino acids: CASSSQVSGANVLTF.

This clone was observed a handful of times. The chain combines TRBV25-1 with TRBJ2-5, with no clear D. Germline V lookup: CDR1 MGHDK, CDR2 SYGVNS. V was clipped by 7 bases and J by 4 bases, with 19 bases between them. The CDR3 covers 15 residues. The CDR3 nucleotides read TGTGCCAGCACCCCAATGTCGACGCCCGGAGAGACCCAGTACTTC. It codes for CASTPMSTPGETQYF.

This clone was observed a handful of times. The chain carries TRBV12-3 or TRBV12-4 and TRBJ1-2, with D tentatively TRBD1 (5 bases). The CDR3 runs to 16 residues. V was shortened by 6 bases and J by 4 bases, with 21 bases between the two germline ends. CDR3 region: CASSLTWGSEIYGYTF. CDR3 sequence (DNA): TGTGCCAGCAGCCTCACCTGGGGCAGCGAGATCTATGGCTACACCTTC.

The CDR3 loop is CAWSVGHTDTQYF. CDR3 bases: TGTGCCTGGAGTGTTGGCCACACAGATACGCAGTATTTT. The rearrangement joins TRBV30 to TRBJ2-3; no definite D call. This CDR3 has 13 amino acids. The germline CDR1 and CDR2 sequences are GTSNPN and SVGIG (reference sequence). V gave up 0 bases and J gave up 2 bases, with 6 bases separating them.

The chain links TRBV28 to TRBJ2-1; D ambiguous. V was clipped by 1 base and J by 4 bases, with 14 bases between them. Germline loops: CDR1 MDHEN, CDR2 SYDVKM. The CDR3 contains 16 residues. CDR3 coding DNA: TGTGCCAGCAGTTTATCTAGGGAAGTTGTGTACAATGAGCAGTTCTTC. Protein product: CASSLSREVVYNEQFF.

The genes are TRBV5-1 and TRBJ2-3, with TRBD1 matching 11 bases. CDR1 and CDR2 (germline): SGHRS, YFSETQ. CDR3 length equals 16 residues. With 4 bases clipped from V and 6 bases from J, the junction kept 10 bases outside the gene matches. The CDR3 DNA follows: TGCGCCAGCAGCCTGGGACAGGGGGTCCGACAGGATACGCAGTATTTT. Amino acids: CASSLGQGVRQDTQYF. Drawing the rest from reference TRBV5-1 and TRBJ2-3, the complete variable domain is KAGVTQTPRYLIKTRGQQVTLSCSPISGHRSVSWYQQTPGQGLQFLFEYFSETQRNKGNFPGRFSGRQFSNSRSEMNVSTLELGDSALYLCASSLGQGVRQDTQYFGPGTRLTVL.

This clone was counted only a few times. CDR3 in amino acids: CASSIDREESPLHF. The CDR3 DNA sequence: TGTGCCAGTAGTATCGACAGGGAAGAATCACCCCTCCACTTT. This sequence joins TRBV19 and TRBJ1-6; TRBD1 agrees at 7 bases. CDR3 length equals 14 residues. Germline CDR1 reads LNHDA; CDR2 reads SQIVND (reference sequence). The ends lost 3 bases at V and 10 bases at J; junction bases unmatched: 6. Full variable domain (missing parts from reference TRBV19 and TRBJ1-6): DGGITQSPKYLFRKEGQNVTLSCEQNLNHDAMYWYRQDPGQGLRLIYYSQIVNDFQKGDIAEGYSVSREKKESFPLTVTSAQKNPTAFYLCASSIDREESPLHFGNGTRLTVT.